This T cell receptor (beta chain) was obtained from a study of cytomegalovirus exposure and HLA in healthy donors. Whole-study findings and limits: Several top significant clusters appeared, in a later analysis, to be linked to common viral pathogens.

Healthy bone marrow donors made up the cohort. A remark on this clone: As yet, its antigen is unknown.

The primer mix had 60 Vbeta and 13 Jbeta primers. Measured with immunoSEQ multiplex PCR; TCRdb has only the in-frame clones, and not every one. This table has about 77,000 clones, about 84% appearing once. The TCR comes from a man between 40 and 49 years old in good health and CMV-seronegative. The sample taken for sequencing was PBMCs.

CDR3 coding DNA: TGTGCCAGCAGCTTAGAGAGGAATTACTACGAGCAGTACTTC. Protein sequence: CASSLERNYYEQYF. J is TRBJ2-7 and V is TRBV7-2, with unresolved D. The germline V gene encodes CDR1 SGHTA and CDR2 FQGNSA. CDR3 length: 14 amino acids. V lost 1 base to trimming and J lost 3 bases, with 10 bases between them.